The 21 T cell receptor beta chains in this list originate from one sample, sequenced in a study of TIL therapy for anti-PD-1-resistant metastatic lung cancer. Time point described: pre-treatment sample, taken before nivolumab and TIL therapy. Tumor tissue came from excised metastases, mostly pleural nodules or supraclavicular lymph nodes. The libraries were made with immunoSEQ v3. TCRdb keeps only in-frame clones here, not all; method: immunoSEQ multiplex PCR. The table lists more than 25,000 clones, 55% to 80% of them singletons. The starting material was tumor tissue, obtained at baseline. Receptor source: a person aged 25 to 85 with non-small cell lung cancer.

The J gene is TRBJ2-3, the V gene TRBV7-9; TRBD1 matches 9 bases. The V segment lost 6 bases and the J segment 6 bases; nucleotides outside the gene matches: 10. The CDR3 consists of 15 residues. Germline lookup yields CDR1 SEHNR and CDR2 FQNEAQ (reference sequence). The chain's CDR3 is CASRSGGQGGDTQYF. The CDR3 bases are TGTGCCAGCAGGAGTGGGGGACAGGGAGGGGATACGCAGTATTTT.

The V and J genes are TRBV7-2 and TRBJ2-2; no firm D call. CDR3 length: 18 residues. Germline assignment: CDR1 SGHTA and CDR2 FQGNSA. V lost 0 bases and J lost 5, with 19 bases in between. CDR3 nucleotides: TGTGCCAGCAGCTTAGCCTTTCTGTTAGTGGGATATACCGGGGAGCTGTTTTTT. Translated, it gives CASSLAFLLVGYTGELFF. Supplemented by reference TRBV7-2 and TRBJ2-2, the full variable domain reads GAGVSQSPSNKVTEKGKDVELRCDPISGHTALYWYRQSLGQGLEFLIYFQGNSAPDKSGLPSDRFSAERTGGSVSTLTIQRTQQEDSAVYLCASSLAFLLVGYTGELFFGEGSRLTVL.

The rearrangement uses TRBV15 and TRBJ2-3; 8 positions match TRBD2. Trimming cost V 0 bases and J 1 base; bases outside gene matches: 0. Germline lookup yields CDR1 LNHNV and CDR2 YYDKDF (reference sequence). The length of the CDR3 is 15 residues. In nucleotides, the CDR3 is TGTGCCACCAGCAGAGAGCGGGGGGGCACAGATACGCAGTATTTT. The encoded protein is CATSRERGGTDTQYF.

There are a few counts of this clone. This chain links TRBV19 with TRBJ1-1; 8 nucleotides agree with TRBD1. Trimming at V came to 3 bases and at J to 4 bases, leaving 10 bases not matched to a gene. In germline, CDR1 is LNHDA, CDR2 SQIVND (reference sequence). The CDR3 extends over 16 amino acids. The CDR3 DNA follows: TGTGCCAGTAGTATGGGCTATAACAGGGGGAGCACTGAAGCTTTCTTT. Translation gives CASSMGYNRGSTEAFF.

The chain carries TRBV5-1 and TRBJ2-3; 11 nucleotides line up with TRBD2. The CDR3 has 16 residues. Germline V gene sequence: CDR1 SGHRS, CDR2 YFSETQ. Unmatched junction bases numbered 5, after V lost 2 bases and J lost 3 bases. The CDR3 DNA reads TGCGCCAGCAGCTTTAGCGGGGGGGCCACAACAGATACGCAGTATTTT. Amino acid sequence: CASSFSGGATTDTQYF.

The genes are TRBV11-3 and TRBJ1-1; TRBD1 is a possible D gene (6 bases). Germline CDR1 reads SGHNT; CDR2 reads YENEEA. The CDR3 totals 15 residues. Trimming cost V 5 bases and J 2 bases, with 15 bases left between them. In nucleotides, the CDR3 is TGTGCCAGCAGCCAACGGGCAGGGGACAACACTGAAGCTTTCTTT. As protein: CASSQRAGDNTEAFF.

The chain uses TRBV6-5 and TRBJ1-2; D remains unclear. Germline lookup yields CDR1 MNHEY and CDR2 SVGAGI. Trimming shortened V by 0 bases and J by 6 bases, and 8 bases separated the two germline ends. The CDR3 sequence is 13 residues long. The CDR3 loop is CASSYSLRNGYTF. DNA of the CDR3: TGTGCCAGCAGTTACTCGCTCAGGAATGGCTACACCTTC.

The chain couples TRBV10-1 to TRBJ2-3; 7 positions match TRBD2. The CDR3 totals 14 residues. CDR1 is WNHNN and CDR2 is SYGVQD in the germline V gene (reference sequence). Unmatched junction bases numbered 4, after V lost 5 bases and J lost 2 bases. CDR3 region: CASSSGTITDTQYF. The CDR3 DNA follows: TGCGCCAGCAGTTCCGGGACTATCACAGATACGCAGTATTTT.

V gene TRBV9 combines with J gene TRBJ1-2; 7 nucleotides agree with TRBD1. Losses at the gene ends were 5 bases for V and 2 bases for J; bases not matched to a gene: 9. There are 15 residues in the CDR3. The germline CDR1 and CDR2 sequences are SGDLS and YYNGEE. The CDR3 bases are TGTGCCAGCAGGAGGGGGATACAGGGGAACTATGGCTACACCTTC. Protein product: CASRRGIQGNYGYTF.

There are a few counts of this clone. The chain links TRBV4-1 to TRBJ2-1, with TRBD2 identical over 10 bases. This CDR3 comprises 16 residues. J gave up 10 bases and V 0 bases, and 9 bases lay outside the gene matches. Germline V gives CDR1 MGHRA, CDR2 YSYEKL. In DNA, the CDR3 is TGCGCCAGCAGCCAAGATCCAGCGGGGGGGCCCCCGGAGCAGTTCTTC. Protein product: CASSQDPAGGPPEQFF.

This sequence joins TRBV6-1 and TRBJ2-1; a possible D gene is TRBD2 (6 bases). This CDR3 is built from 16 residues. V was pared by 2 bases and J by 0 bases, with 11 bases between. CDR1 MNHNS and CDR2 SASEGT come from the germline V gene. The CDR3 DNA follows: TGTGCCAGCAGTGAATCTGGGGGGAGCTCCTACAATGAGCAGTTCTTC. It specifies CASSESGGSSYNEQFF.

This chain connects TRBV7-2 to TRBJ1-3; TRBD1 aligns across 8 bases. V was pared by 5 bases and J by 2 bases, with 5 bases of the junction left unmatched. Germline CDR1 SGHTA, CDR2 FQGNSA. This CDR3 comprises 15 residues. The CDR3 DNA follows: TGTGCCAGCAGCGCGGACAGGGTTGCTGGAAACACCATATATTTT. Encoded protein: CASSADRVAGNTIYF.

The V and J genes are TRBV11-3 and TRBJ2-7; 7 positions match TRBD1. The germline V gene encodes CDR1 SGHNT and CDR2 YENEEA. J was trimmed by 9 bases and V by 5 bases; bases with no gene match: 16. CDR3 length: 15 amino acids. CDR3 protein: CASSPRDSALRGQYF. CDR3 coding DNA: TGTGCCAGCAGCCCCCGGGACAGCGCTCTACGAGGGCAGTACTTC.

This rearrangement joins TRBV2 to TRBJ1-6; D is possibly TRBD1 (5 bases). CDR3 length equals 21 residues. V was cut by 3 bases and J by 7 bases, with 31 bases left in between. From germline, CDR1 is SNHLY and CDR2 FYNNEI. Written as DNA, the CDR3 is TGTGCCAGCAGTGACTTTTGGAATTTGGATGGCAGTGGGGGTAACAATTCACCCCTCCACTTT. Its translation: CASSDFWNLDGSGGNNSPLHF. The full variable domain, with the rest looked up from reference TRBV2 and TRBJ1-6, is EPEVTQTPSHQVTQMGQEVILRCVPISNHLYFYWYRQILGQKVEFLVSFYNNEISEKSEIFDDQFSVERPDGSNFTLKIRSTKLEDSAMYFCASSDFWNLDGSGGNNSPLHFGNGTRLTVT.

This clone has only a few counts. The CDR3 DNA follows: TGTGCCAGCAGTTATCGGGACAGGGGCGGCAATGAGCAGTTCTTC. Translating it yields CASSYRDRGGNEQFF. The V and J genes are TRBV6-6 and TRBJ2-1; 10 bases agree with TRBD1. Germline loops: CDR1 MNHNY, CDR2 SVGAGI (reference sequence). The J segment lost 6 bases and the V segment lost 3 bases, leaving 5 bases of the junction unmatched. The CDR3 sequence is 15 residues long.

The sample holds a few counts of this clone. The sample carries other DNA sequences with the same CDR3. The chain has TRBV28 and TRBJ2-1; D unresolved. Per germline, CDR1 MDHEN and CDR2 SYDVKM. The CDR3 runs to 12 residues. V was trimmed by 3 bases and J by 4 bases, leaving 4 bases between them. The DNA of the CDR3 is TGTGCCAGCAGTTTGGAATACAATGAGCAGTTCTTC. Its protein product is CASSLEYNEQFF.

This clone was seen only once. The J gene is TRBJ1-1, the V gene TRBV4-1; tentatively, D is TRBD1 (5 bases). The germline gives CDR1 MGHRA, CDR2 YSYEKL. This CDR3 comprises 13 residues. The V and J ends lost 4 bases and 1 base respectively, with 7 bases between them. The CDR3 DNA is TGCGCCAGCAGCCTTCAGGGGAACACTGAAGCTTTCTTT. Its translation is CASSLQGNTEAFF.

J is TRBJ2-1 and V is TRBV10-3, with 11 positions matching TRBD2. The length of the CDR3 is 15 residues. Germline values: CDR1 ENHRY, CDR2 SYGVKD. The ends lost 7 bases at V and 4 bases at J; junction bases unmatched: 6. DNA of the CDR3: TGTGCCATCAAGCCGACTAGCGGGGTTTACAATGAGCAGTTCTTC. This gives the protein CAIKPTSGVYNEQFF.

This chain joins TRBV7-6 and TRBJ2-3; 10 bases line up with TRBD2. CDR1 and CDR2 from the germline V gene are SGHVS and FNYEAQ. V lost 2 bases to trimming and J lost 2 bases; unmatched junction nucleotides: 4. The CDR3 sequence is 16 residues long. The CDR3 DNA reads as TGTGCCAGCAGCTTAAGCGGGGGGGCCTTCACAGATACGCAGTATTTT. This gives the protein CASSLSGGAFTDTQYF. Looking up the rest from reference TRBV7-6 and TRBJ2-3 gives the full variable domain: GAGVSQSPRYKVTKRGQDVALRCDPISGHVSLYWYRQALGQGPEFLTYFNYEAQQDKSGLPNDRFSAERPEGSISTLTIQRTEQRDSAMYRCASSLSGGAFTDTQYFGPGTRLTVL.

The chain has TRBV2 and TRBJ2-1; TRBD2 agrees at 10 bases. The CDR3 runs to 16 residues. V lost 4 bases and J lost 9; bases outside the gene matches: 12. Per germline, CDR1 SNHLY and CDR2 FYNNEI. In DNA form, the CDR3 reads TGTGCCAGCAGTGTGGGGACTAGCGTTGGTGACGGTGAGCAGTTCTTC. Translation gives CASSVGTSVGDGEQFF.

The CDR3 bases are TGTGCCAGCAGTGACGAGGGACTAGCTTTCTTT. Translation gives CASSDEGLAFF. This chain uses TRBV6-1 with TRBJ1-1; a possible D gene is TRBD1 (5 bases). The V end was cut by 3 bases, the J end by 10 bases, with 9 bases between. The CDR3 has 11 residues. Germline lookup yields CDR1 MNHNS and CDR2 SASEGT.